This T cell receptor beta chain came from a study of breast tumors, draining lymph nodes, adjacent tissues (dated by TCRdb to 2016 to 2018). Regarding the research as a whole: The study compared TCR beta repertoires across tumor, adjacent nontumor tissue and axillary lymph nodes from breast cancer patients. In human breast cancer, the study set out to assess how tumor, surrounding tissue and draining lymph node repertoires relate to one another and whether T cells might be exchanged between them.

The table lists this clonotype with many counts. This receptor's antigen is unknown. Base qualities are not provided; no much larger clone lies one nucleotide away. The paper as a whole reports these results and caveats: The data were considered consistent with the idea that most tumor T cells come from the lymph node and then expand in tumor tissue. The conclusion that tumor T cells originate in lymph nodes was presented as consistent with a hypothesis rather than as directly demonstrated. Tumor T-cell repertoires showed less diversity than lymph node repertoires and more diversity than nontumor tissue repertoires, and tumor T-cell repertoires showed preferential V and J gene usage. In luminal-like breast cancer, tumor and nontumor tissue repertoires resembled each other significantly more than in basal-like breast cancer.

The sequencer listed for this sample is Illumina HiSeq 2000. TCR beta chain libraries were generated by multiplex PCR amplification. The amplified TCR beta chain products were analyzed by high-throughput sequencing. The raw public reads went through TCRdb reprocessing: fastp at Q25, MiXCR clone calling, in-frame beta chains kept. Each CDR3 protein gets just one entry, which takes the most common genes and DNA from the rows behind it. Within this sample are 50,000 to 75,000 distinct CDR3 sequences, with approximately 57% of them counted one time only. The top ten clonotypes cover about 19% of the sample. From the cysteine up to the phenylalanine, the CDR3 has a length of 15 residues. CDR3 DNA only is kept here, 45 bases in frame from base 1. The V end loses 6 bases and the J end loses 8 bases, and a stretch of 22 bases separates them. In the germline V gene, CDR1 corresponds to KGHSH and CDR2 to LQKENI.

The receptor was derived from a female donor with breast cancer. Some clones in this sample may be carry-over from other donors' samples. Recombination linked TRBV18 to TRBJ1-2, with the D gene not clear enough to name. Source material: breast tumor tissue. The CDR3 protein: CASSPRNQVVNGYTF. The nucleotide sequence reads as follows: TGTGCCAGCTCCCCCAGGAACCAGGTAGTTAACGGCTACACCTTC.